One and the same sample provided the 30 T cell receptor beta chains below, sequenced in a study of a mutant IDH1 vaccine in newly diagnosed glioma. The repertoire was sequenced with immunoSEQ multiplex PCR; TCRdb's copy has only in-frame clones and lacks some. The sample carries more than 35,000 clones, approximately 83% recorded once. For these TCRs, the target antigens are not known. Indicated time point: week 5, during vaccination. All doses held 300 ug of mutant IDH1 20-mer peptide, with topical imiquimod. The sequencing used PBMCs, collected from a glioma patient whose treatment included an IDH1 peptide vaccine. The receptors were gathered from a man aged 35 to 55 with glioma.

The chain recombines TRBV4-1 with TRBJ2-1; D assignment may be TRBD1 or TRBD2 (5 bases each). The CDR3 has 16 amino acids. Germline CDR1 and CDR2: MGHRA and YSYEKL. V lost 3 bases, J lost 0 bases, and 12 bases lay in between. CDR3 DNA: TGCGCCAGCAGCCAGGACCGGGACGACTCCTACAATGAGCAGTTCTTC. Translation: CASSQDRDDSYNEQFF.

This rearrangement joins TRBV10-3 to TRBJ2-7; TRBD2 agrees at 10 bases. The CDR3 length is 17 residues. Germline V gives CDR1 ENHRY, CDR2 SYGVKD. Trimming removed 0 bases from V and 3 bases from J; junction bases left unmatched: 8. The CDR3 region has the DNA TGTGCCATCAGTGAGTCGTTAAAGCGGGAGGGCGTCTACGAGCAGTACTTC. Translating it yields CAISESLKREGVYEQYF.

The chain links TRBV19 to TRBJ2-6; 13 bases map to TRBD2. Trimming removed 2 bases from V and 3 bases from J; junction bases left unmatched: 1. CDR3 length: 17 residues. Looked up from germline, CDR1 is LNHDA and CDR2 is SQIVND (reference sequence). The CDR3 protein is CASSIRLAGGGANVLTF. In DNA form, the CDR3 reads TGTGCCAGTAGTATAAGACTAGCGGGAGGTGGGGCCAACGTCCTGACTTTC.

V gene TRBV9 combines with J gene TRBJ2-3; 14 bases map to TRBD2. With V trimmed by 3 bases and J by 1 base, 4 bases remained unmatched. CDR3 length equals 17 residues. CDR1 is SGDLS, CDR2 YYNGEE, per germline. The CDR3: CASSGLAGGPGTDTQYF. The DNA of the CDR3 is TGTGCCAGCAGCGGACTAGCGGGAGGGCCTGGCACAGATACGCAGTATTTT.

The V gene is TRBV27, the J gene TRBJ1-1; 7 bases agree with TRBD1. The J segment lost 6 bases and the V segment lost 6 bases, leaving 4 bases of the junction unmatched. CDR1 is MNHEY, CDR2 SMNVEV, per germline (reference sequence). CDR3 length: 12 amino acids. The CDR3 spells CASRTGLAEAFF. CDR3 DNA: TGTGCCAGCAGGACAGGGCTGGCTGAAGCTTTCTTT.

The V call is TRBV29-1, the J call TRBJ1-1; D is perhaps TRBD1 (5 bases). V was trimmed by 3 bases and J by 11 bases, leaving 22 bases between them. From germline, CDR1 is SQVTM and CDR2 ANQGSEA. This CDR3 is built from 14 residues. In nucleotides, the CDR3 is TGCAGCGTTGACGTCAGTGACAGAAACTACGTGGCTTTCTTT. Its translation is CSVDVSDRNYVAFF.

This clone was detected only a few times. This sequence joins TRBV5-1 and TRBJ1-1; 8 bases map to TRBD1. V lost 4 bases and J lost 1; bases outside the gene matches: 3. Per the germline V gene, CDR1 is SGHRS and CDR2 is YFSETQ. This CDR3 spans 14 amino acids. The CDR3 DNA reads TGCGCCAGCAGCCCAGGGACAGGGAACACTGAAGCTTTCTTT. The encoded protein is CASSPGTGNTEAFF. Drawing the rest from reference TRBV5-1 and TRBJ1-1, the complete variable domain is KAGVTQTPRYLIKTRGQQVTLSCSPISGHRSVSWYQQTPGQGLQFLFEYFSETQRNKGNFPGRFSGRQFSNSRSEMNVSTLELGDSALYLCASSPGTGNTEAFFGQGTRLTVV.

The chain couples TRBV19 to TRBJ1-5, with 7 bases lining up with TRBD1. Per the germline V gene, CDR1 is LNHDA and CDR2 is SQIVND (reference sequence). Unmatched junction bases numbered 12, after V lost 11 bases and J lost 8 bases. The CDR3 is made up of 13 amino acids. In DNA form, the CDR3 reads TGTGCCGGCTCGACAGGGAGGGCAGAGCCCCAGCATTTT. Protein product: CAGSTGRAEPQHF. Full variable domain (outside the CDR3, taken from reference TRBV19 and TRBJ1-5): DGGITQSPKYLFRKEGQNVTLSCEQNLNHDAMYWYRQDPGQGLRLIYYSQIVNDFQKGDIAEGYSVSREKKESFPLTVTSAQKNPTAFYLCAGSTGRAEPQHFGDGTRLSIL.

The genes are TRBV18 and TRBJ2-3; the match to TRBD2 covers 8 bases. Germline V gives CDR1 KGHSH, CDR2 LQKENI. This CDR3 is 16 amino acids long. Unmatched junction bases numbered 7, after V lost 2 bases and J lost 3 bases. CDR3 nucleotides: TGTGCCAGCTCACCAGCGTCGGGAGGGTATACAGATACGCAGTATTTT. As protein: CASSPASGGYTDTQYF.

This chain uses TRBV18 with TRBJ2-7; D not certain. V was trimmed by 4 bases and J by 7 bases, leaving 14 bases between them. The CDR3 is 13 residues long. The V gene's germline CDR1 is KGHSH and CDR2 LQKENI. The CDR3 region is CASSHGPAREQYF. CDR3 nucleotides: TGTGCCAGCTCACACGGACCGGCGAGGGAGCAGTACTTC.

V and J are TRBV7-9 and TRBJ2-5; unclear D gene. CDR3 length equals 15 residues. Per germline, CDR1 SEHNR and CDR2 FQNEAQ (reference sequence). Trimming shortened V by 3 bases and J by 9 bases, and 20 bases separated the two germline ends. CDR3 sequence (DNA): TGTGCCAGCAGCTTCTCCGGTAGACCCACAAGATCCCAGTACTTC. It translates to CASSFSGRPTRSQYF.

The genes are TRBV28 and TRBJ2-5, with TRBD2 matching over 10 bases. The junction had 8 bases not matched to a gene; V was cut back by 9 bases and J by 4 bases. Germline values: CDR1 MDHEN, CDR2 SYDVKM. The CDR3 is 14 residues long. Written as DNA, the CDR3 is TGTGCCAGTTCCCCTAGCGGGAGCACAGAGACCCAGTACTTC. Translation: CASSPSGSTETQYF. The variable domain in full, completed from reference TRBV28 and TRBJ2-5, reads DVKVTQSSRYLVKRTGEKVFLECVQDMDHENMFWYRQDPGLGLRLIYFSYDVKMKEKGDIPEGYSVSREKKERFSLILESASTNQTSMYLCASSPSGSTETQYFGPGTRLLVL.

The V gene is TRBV7-9, the J gene TRBJ1-2; D call uncertain. V was clipped by 4 bases and J by 2 bases, with 14 bases between them. Germline CDR1 is SEHNR and CDR2 is FQNEAQ (reference sequence). This CDR3 spans 15 amino acids. The DNA for the CDR3 is TGTGCCAGCAGCTCAACATATGCCCCAAACTATGGCTACACCTTC. It yields the protein CASSSTYAPNYGYTF.

This clone was seen a few times. The sample has other DNA sequences that encode this CDR3 too. This rearrangement joins TRBV4-1 to TRBJ1-5; D is unresolved. There are 16 residues in the CDR3. In germline, CDR1 is MGHRA, CDR2 YSYEKL. Between the trimmed V and J ends, which lost 0 bases and 2 bases, there was a span of 11 bases. CDR3 sequence: CASSQDGGLGNQPQHF. The CDR3 DNA reads as TGCGCCAGCAGCCAAGATGGCGGGCTGGGCAATCAGCCCCAGCATTTT.

The chain is built from TRBV18 and TRBJ2-7, with 7 positions matching TRBD1. This CDR3 is built from 20 residues. Trimming removed 6 bases from V and 3 bases from J; junction bases left unmatched: 26. Germline V gene lookup returns CDR1 KGHSH and CDR2 LQKENI. The CDR3 bases are TGTGCCAGCTCTCCTATGATTTCCGGGACAGTGAAAACAGGCCTCTACGAGCAGTACTTC. It encodes CASSPMISGTVKTGLYEQYF. The full variable domain, in which reference TRBV18 and TRBJ2-7 provide the parts outside the CDR3, is NAGVMQNPRHLVRRRGQEARLRCSPMKGHSHVYWYRQLPEEGLKFMVYLQKENIIDESGMPKERFSAEFPKEGPSILRIQQVVRGDSAAYFCASSPMISGTVKTGLYEQYFGPGTRLTVT.

This clone was seen a few times. The chain is built from TRBV6-5 and TRBJ1-5; D gene uncertain. From germline, CDR1 is MNHEY and CDR2 SVGAGI. With 6 bases removed from V and 4 bases from J, the gap between germline ends came to 10 bases. The CDR3 consists of 13 residues. CDR3: CASSIARNQPQHF. The CDR3 nucleotides read TGTGCCAGCAGCATAGCAAGAAATCAGCCCCAGCATTTT.

This clone has only a few counts. The rearrangement uses TRBV30 and TRBJ1-2; D may be TRBD1 (6 bases). The CDR3 has 14 residues. The V end lost 0 bases, the J end lost 3 bases, and 11 bases lay between the germline ends. Looked up from germline, CDR1 is GTSNPN and CDR2 is SVGIG (reference sequence). CDR3 nucleotides: TGTGCCTGGAGTGTACTGGCAGGGGACTATGGCTACACCTTC. Translation: CAWSVLAGDYGYTF.

This chain's CDR3 is CASSMGQMNTEAFF. In nucleotides, the CDR3 is TGTGCCAGCAGCATGGGACAGATGAACACTGAAGCTTTCTTT. This chain joins TRBV5-4 and TRBJ1-1; the match to TRBD1 covers 7 bases. The V gene end was trimmed by 4 bases and the J gene end by 0 bases; junction bases not matched to a gene: 3. The CDR3 runs 14 residues. Germline V CDR1 and CDR2: SGHNT, YYREEE (reference sequence).

The gene calls are TRBV21-1 and TRBJ2-7; the DNA was not compared with TRBD1, the D call given in the table. TRBV21-1 constitutes a pseudogene. The CDR3 is 18 amino acids. CDR3 sequence (DNA): TGTGCCAGCAGCAAACTCGTCCGGGACAGGGGGCGAGGCTACGAGCAGTACTTC. It codes for CASSKLVRDRGRGYEQYF.

V is TRBV2 and J is TRBJ2-7; 7 bases map to TRBD2. With V trimmed by 0 bases and J by 6 bases, 8 bases remained unmatched. The germline V gene encodes CDR1 SNHLY and CDR2 FYNNEI. This CDR3 contains 15 residues. CDR3 amino acids: CASSEATGRFSEQYF. CDR3 coding DNA: TGTGCCAGCAGTGAAGCGACCGGGAGGTTCAGCGAGCAGTACTTC.

The chain uses TRBV6-6 and TRBJ2-3, with TRBD2 matching over 7 bases. Germline V gene lookup returns CDR1 MNHNY and CDR2 SVGAGI (reference sequence). Trimming cost V 6 bases and J 4 bases; bases outside gene matches: 7. The CDR3 is 14 amino acids. The CDR3 spells CASSLGLPADTQYF. As DNA, the CDR3 is TGTGCCAGCAGCCTGGGACTACCGGCAGATACGCAGTATTTT.

This clone has just one count. The J gene is TRBJ2-3, the V gene TRBV7-9; D possibly corresponds to TRBD2 (5 bases). The CDR3 is 16 amino acids. V was pared by 1 base and J by 6 bases, with 17 bases between. CDR1 SEHNR and CDR2 FQNEAQ come from the germline V gene (reference sequence). This CDR3 reads CASSLGVGSRADTQYF. CDR3 coding DNA: TGTGCCAGCAGCTTAGGTGTGGGGAGTCGGGCGGATACGCAGTATTTT.

The chain joins TRBV19 to TRBJ2-1; TRBD2 matches at 16 bases. Germline V gene lookup returns CDR1 LNHDA and CDR2 SQIVND (reference sequence). The V segment lost 10 bases and the J segment 8 bases; nucleotides outside the gene matches: 5. The CDR3 totals 14 residues. The CDR3 bases are TGTGCCACCCAGGGACTAGCGGGAGGGTATGAGCAGTTCTTC. Its translation is CATQGLAGGYEQFF. Variable domain in full (rest from reference TRBV19 and TRBJ2-1): DGGITQSPKYLFRKEGQNVTLSCEQNLNHDAMYWYRQDPGQGLRLIYYSQIVNDFQKGDIAEGYSVSREKKESFPLTVTSAQKNPTAFYLCATQGLAGGYEQFFGPGTRLTVL.

V usage is TRBV7-3 and J usage is TRBJ2-1; perhaps TRBD2 as D (6 bases). Germline CDR1 SGHTA, CDR2 FQGTGA. Trimming removed 8 bases at V and 5 bases at J, with 10 bases between. The CDR3 has 12 residues. CDR3 region: CASGGADNEQFF. In DNA, the CDR3 is TGTGCCAGCGGAGGGGCGGACAATGAGCAGTTCTTC.

This rearrangement joins TRBV7-9 to TRBJ1-1; D unclear. CDR3 length: 15 residues. Trimming cost V 5 bases and J 0 bases, with 13 bases left between them. Germline V gene data show CDR1 as SEHNR and CDR2 as FQNEAQ (reference sequence). The CDR3 protein is CASSIHLSLNTEAFF. CDR3 nucleotide sequence: TGTGCCAGCAGCATCCATCTCAGTCTGAACACTGAAGCTTTCTTT.

The rearrangement uses TRBV4-2 and TRBJ2-2; 7 nucleotides agree with TRBD1. The trim removed 4 bases at V and 4 bases at J, leaving 6 bases unmatched. The germline V gene encodes CDR1 LGHNA and CDR2 YNFKEQ. The CDR3 has 15 residues. DNA for the CDR3: TGTGCCAGCAGCCCTAACAGGGGCGTCACCGGGGAGCTGTTTTTT. Amino acid sequence: CASSPNRGVTGELFF.

This clone was picked up a small number of times. V is TRBV4-2 and J is TRBJ1-6; D is possibly TRBD1 (6 bases). CDR1 and CDR2 (germline): LGHNA, YNFKEQ. This CDR3 has 16 amino acids. Trimming pared 7 bases from V and 5 bases from J, leaving 18 bases between. CDR3 residues: CASTPSQDRDNSPLHF. The CDR3 DNA reads as TGTGCCAGCACCCCTTCCCAGGACAGAGATAATTCACCCCTCCACTTT.

V gene TRBV7-2 combines with J gene TRBJ1-3; D is unclear. The V end was cut by 3 bases, the J end by 2 bases, with 8 bases between. The CDR3 contains 14 residues. CDR1 is SGHTA and CDR2 is FQGNSA in the germline V gene. The CDR3 is CASSLDIAGNTIYF. The CDR3 coding sequence is TGTGCCAGCAGCTTGGATATAGCTGGAAACACCATATATTTT.

The rearrangement uses TRBV11-2 and TRBJ1-1, with 7 bases that match TRBD1. The CDR3 is made up of 14 amino acids. The ends lost 7 bases at V and 3 bases at J; junction bases unmatched: 8. In germline, CDR1 is SGHAT, CDR2 FQNNGV. The CDR3 region has the DNA TGTGCCAGCACCGCGACAGGGATGGACACTGAAGCTTTCTTT. This codes for CASTATGMDTEAFF.

This clone was seen more than once but under ten times. V usage is TRBV27 and J usage is TRBJ1-2; TRBD1 agrees at 9 bases. The CDR3 covers 13 residues. V dropped 5 bases and J dropped 4; count of bases not matched to a gene: 2. Germline CDR1 MNHEY, CDR2 SMNVEV (reference sequence). DNA for the CDR3: TGTGCCAGCAGTCGACAGGGGGGCTATGGCTACACCTTC. Its translation: CASSRQGGYGYTF.